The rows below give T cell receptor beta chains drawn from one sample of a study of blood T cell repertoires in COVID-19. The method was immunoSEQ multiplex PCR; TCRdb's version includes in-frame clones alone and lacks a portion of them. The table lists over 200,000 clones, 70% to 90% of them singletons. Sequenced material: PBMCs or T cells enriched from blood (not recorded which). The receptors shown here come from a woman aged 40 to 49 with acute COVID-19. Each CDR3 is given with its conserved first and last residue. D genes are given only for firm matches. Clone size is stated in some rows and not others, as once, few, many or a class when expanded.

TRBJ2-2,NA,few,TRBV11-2,TGTGCCAGCAGCCCTCGGATCGGGGGGAACACCGGGGAGCTGTTTTTT,CASSPRIGGNTGELFF
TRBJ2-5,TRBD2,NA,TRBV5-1,TGCGCCAGCAGCTCAGGCCCGGGGGGAGAGACCCAGTACTTC,CASSSGPGGETQYF
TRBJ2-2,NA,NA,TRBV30,TGTGCCTGGAGTGTACAAGTGGCCGGGGAGCTGTTTTTT,CAWSVQVAGELFF
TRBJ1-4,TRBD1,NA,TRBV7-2,TGTGCCAGCAGGTTGGACAGGGGATTGAGTGAAAAACTGTTTTTT,CASRLDRGLSEKLFF
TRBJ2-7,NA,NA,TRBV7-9,TGTGCCAGCAGCTTAGGGGGGCCGCGCGCCGACGAGCAGTACTTC,CASSLGGPRADEQYF
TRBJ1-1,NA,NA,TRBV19,TGTGCCAGTAGTATCCGGGGGTATGGCACTGAAGCTTTCTTT,CASSIRGYGTEAFF
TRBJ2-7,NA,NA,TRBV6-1,TGTGCCAGCAGTGAAACCGGGGTCGGGCAGTACTTC,CASSETGVGQYF
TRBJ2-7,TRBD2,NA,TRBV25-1,TGTGCCAGCAGTGAACTACTAGCGGGTGGAGAGCAGTACTTC,CASSELLAGGEQYF
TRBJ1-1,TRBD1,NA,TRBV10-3,TGTGCCATCAGTGAGGACAGGGGGACTGAAGCTTTCTTT,CAISEDRGTEAFF
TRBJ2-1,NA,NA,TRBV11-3,TGTGCCAGCAGGGGGGGGCAGAATGAGCAGTTCTTC,CASRGGQNEQFF
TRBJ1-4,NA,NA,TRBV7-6,TGTGCCAGCAGCTTATTAGGAGGGCTCTACGAAAAACTGTTTTTT,CASSLLGGLYEKLFF
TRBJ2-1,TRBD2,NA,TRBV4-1,TGCGCCAGCAGCGCTAGCGGGAGAGTTATAGTGAATGAGCAGTTCTTC,CASSASGRVIVNEQFF
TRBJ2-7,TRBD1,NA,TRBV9,TGTGCCAGCAGCCCCGGGACAGGGGGTATCTACGAGCAGTACTTC,CASSPGTGGIYEQYF
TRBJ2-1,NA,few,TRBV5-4,TGTGCCAGCAGCCAGGTGGGCCATGCGGGCCCGAGCTCCTACAATGAGCAGTTCTTC,CASSQVGHAGPSSYNEQFF
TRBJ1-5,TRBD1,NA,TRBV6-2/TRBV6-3,TGTGCCAGCAGTTTCCTCAGGGGGGGCAATCAGCCCCAGCATTTT,CASSFLRGGNQPQHF
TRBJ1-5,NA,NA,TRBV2,TGTGCCAGCAGTGAAGAACCCAGCAGGCAGCCCCAGCATTTT,CASSEEPSRQPQHF
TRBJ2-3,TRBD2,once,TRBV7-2,TGTGCCAGCAGCACCAGCCGGACTAGCGGCACAGATACGCAGTATTTT,CASSTSRTSGTDTQYF
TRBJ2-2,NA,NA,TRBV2,TGTGCCAGCAGTGAAGCTAGCGGATACACCGGGGAGCTGTTTTTT,CASSEASGYTGELFF
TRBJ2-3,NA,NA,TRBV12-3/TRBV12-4,TGTGCCAGCAGACTAGCAGGAGATACGCAGTATTTT,CASRLAGDTQYF
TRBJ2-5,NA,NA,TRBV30,TGTGCCTGGAGCGAGCGGTTAGAGACCCAGTACTTC,CAWSERLETQYF
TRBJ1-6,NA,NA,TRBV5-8,TGTGCCAGCAGCTTGAGGGGTGGAAATTCACCCCTCCACTTT,CASSLRGGNSPLHF
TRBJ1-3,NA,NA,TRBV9,TGTGCCAGCAGCGCGACAGGTCTCTCTGGAAACACCATATATTTT,CASSATGLSGNTIYF
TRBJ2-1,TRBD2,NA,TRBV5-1,TGCGCCAGCAGTTTGCACCCAGGATTGACGGGAGGCTACAATGAGCAGTTCTTC,CASSLHPGLTGGYNEQFF
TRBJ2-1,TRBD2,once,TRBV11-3,TGTGCCAGCAGTCCGGGACTAGCGGGATACAATGAGCAGTTCTTC,CASSPGLAGYNEQFF
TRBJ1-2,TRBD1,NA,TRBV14,TGTGCCAGCAGCCCTGGGGGACAGGTGATGGGTGGCTACACCTTC,CASSPGGQVMGGYTF
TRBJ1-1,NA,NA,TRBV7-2,TGTGCCAGCAGCTTAGTGGCAGGGGTGAACACTGAAGCTTTCTTT,CASSLVAGVNTEAFF
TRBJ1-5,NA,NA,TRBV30,TGTGCCTGGAGTCAGGAAAGTTCAAAACCCCAGCATTTT,CAWSQESSKPQHF
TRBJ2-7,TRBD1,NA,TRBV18,TGTGCCAGCTCATGGGGACAGGGGAGGTACGAGCAGTACTTC,CASSWGQGRYEQYF
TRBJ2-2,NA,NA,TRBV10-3,TGTGCCATCACGACAGAGAACACCGGGGAGCTGTTTTTT,CAITTENTGELFF
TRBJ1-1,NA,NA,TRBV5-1,TGCGCCAGCAGCTTGGAGGCGGAAACTGAAGCTTTCTTT,CASSLEAETEAFF
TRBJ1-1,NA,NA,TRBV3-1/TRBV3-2,TGTGCCAGCAGCCTAGGGGGTTCGAACACTGAAGCTTTCTTT,CASSLGGSNTEAFF
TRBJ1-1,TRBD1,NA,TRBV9,TGTGCCAGCAGCGCCCGACAGGGGTTGAACACTGAAGCTTTCTTT,CASSARQGLNTEAFF
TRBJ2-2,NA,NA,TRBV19,TGTGCCAGTGACTACAGTTACGGGGAGCTGTTTTTT,CASDYSYGELFF
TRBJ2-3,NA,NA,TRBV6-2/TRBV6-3,TGTGCCAGCAGTTACTCCCTTAGAGGACTGCTTTTCACAGATACGCAGTATTTT,CASSYSLRGLLFTDTQYF
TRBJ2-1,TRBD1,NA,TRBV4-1,TGCGCCAGCAGCCAAGAGGGGGACCGGCGAGGGGGCGAGCAGTTCTTC,CASSQEGDRRGGEQFF
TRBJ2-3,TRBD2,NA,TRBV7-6,TGTGCCAGCAGCTTCAGTTCGTTGGGCGGGGGGCTCACAGATACGCAGTATTTT,CASSFSSLGGGLTDTQYF
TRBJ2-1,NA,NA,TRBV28,TGTGCCAGCAGTCGAGCATACAATGAGCAGTTCTTC,CASSRAYNEQFF
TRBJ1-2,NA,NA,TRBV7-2,TGTGCCAGCAGCTTAGTTAGAGGGAGGAGTGGCTACACCTTC,CASSLVRGRSGYTF
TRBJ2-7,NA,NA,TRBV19,TGTGCCAGTAGTATAGGGCTCGCGGTTTCCTACGAGCAGTACTTC,CASSIGLAVSYEQYF
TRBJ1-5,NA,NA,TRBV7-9,TGTGCCAGCAGCCTCAGAGGGGGAGGCAATCAGCCCCAGCATTTT,CASSLRGGGNQPQHF
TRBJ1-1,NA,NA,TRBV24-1,TGTGCCACCAGTGATTCTCTTCTAAGGGGAGCTTTCTTT,CATSDSLLRGAFF
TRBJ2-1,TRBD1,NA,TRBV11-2,TGTGCCAGCCGCTCAATTCGGCCAGGGGGTACTGATGAGCAGTTCTTC,CASRSIRPGGTDEQFF
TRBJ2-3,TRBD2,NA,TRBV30,TGTGCCTGGAGACTAGCGGGCACAGATACGCAGTATTTT,CAWRLAGTDTQYF
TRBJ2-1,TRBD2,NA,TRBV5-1,TGCGCCAGCAGCACTAGCGGGAGTTACAATGAGCAGTTCTTC,CASSTSGSYNEQFF
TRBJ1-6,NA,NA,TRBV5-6,TGTGCCAGCAGCAGGAAAAGGAGCTCCTATAATTCACCCCTCCACTTT,CASSRKRSSYNSPLHF
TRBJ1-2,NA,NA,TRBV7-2,TGTGCCAGCAGCTTAGGCGGACAGAACTATGGCTACACCTTC,CASSLGGQNYGYTF
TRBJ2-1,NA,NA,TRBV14,TGTGCCAGCAGCCACATGGACATACATGAGCAGTTCTTC,CASSHMDIHEQFF
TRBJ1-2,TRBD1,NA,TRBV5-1,TGCGCCAGCAGCTTGGGAGGGACAGGGGAACGAACGAACTATGGCTACACCTTC,CASSLGGTGERTNYGYTF
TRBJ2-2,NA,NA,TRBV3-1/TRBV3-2,TGTGCCAGCAGCGGAACTAGCCAGAACACCGGGGAGCTGTTTTTT,CASSGTSQNTGELFF
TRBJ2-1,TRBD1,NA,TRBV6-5,TGTGCCAGCATTACGGGACAGGATTACAATGAGCAGTTCTTC,CASITGQDYNEQFF